Listed below are T cell receptor beta chains from one sample, sequenced in a study of blood T cell repertoires in COVID-19. Assay used: immunoSEQ multiplex PCR; TCRdb lists only in-frame clones, some missing. The sample contains some 200,000 clones, approximately 84% of which appear only once. The sequencing input was peripheral blood. The receptors shown here come from a human donor with acute or convalescent COVID-19. The donor label of this sample is uncertain. CDR3s include the opening cysteine and the closing phenylalanine or tryptophan.

V	J	CDR3
TRBV2	TRBJ1-5	CASSEQGRKGQPQHF
TRBV10-3	TRBJ1-5	CAIRRLNRQGEKSNQPQHF
TRBV5-4	TRBJ2-7	CASSLGGTVYYEQYF
TRBV29-1	TRBJ1-5	CSVGGVGNQPQHF
TRBV3-1/TRBV3-2	TRBJ2-2	CASSHGTSNTGELFF
TRBV3-1/TRBV3-2	TRBJ2-5	CASRGTSGSIGETQYF
TRBV21-1	TRBJ2-7	CASSIGGGEEEQYF
TRBV7-3	TRBJ2-2	CATSSQGGYTGELFF
TRBV7-7	TRBJ2-5	CASSFRPQETQYF
TRBV4-3	TRBJ1-1	CASSQVGGGTEAFF
TRBV5-1	TRBJ2-7	CASSNGRSRTYEQYF
TRBV18	TRBJ1-1	CASSPRGSEAFF
TRBV19	TRBJ1-5	CASSIAARGGPQHF
TRBV5-4	TRBJ2-7	CASQAGGATYEQYF
TRBV3-1/TRBV3-2	TRBJ2-7	CASSKGNVGAEQYF
TRBV9	TRBJ2-3	CASSPRGRGGDTQYF
TRBV3-1/TRBV3-2	TRBJ1-1	CASSQGSRGTEAFF
TRBV28	TRBJ2-2	CASSTTGGRNTGELFF
TRBV6-5	TRBJ1-1	CASTAGGMNTEAFF
TRBV27	TRBJ1-6	CASWRSSYNSPLHF
TRBV27	TRBJ2-3	CASLVSGRFGDTQYF
TRBV6-5	TRBJ2-2	CASDPGDTGELFF
TRBV7-3	TRBJ2-6	CASSPGEDRGSGANVLTF